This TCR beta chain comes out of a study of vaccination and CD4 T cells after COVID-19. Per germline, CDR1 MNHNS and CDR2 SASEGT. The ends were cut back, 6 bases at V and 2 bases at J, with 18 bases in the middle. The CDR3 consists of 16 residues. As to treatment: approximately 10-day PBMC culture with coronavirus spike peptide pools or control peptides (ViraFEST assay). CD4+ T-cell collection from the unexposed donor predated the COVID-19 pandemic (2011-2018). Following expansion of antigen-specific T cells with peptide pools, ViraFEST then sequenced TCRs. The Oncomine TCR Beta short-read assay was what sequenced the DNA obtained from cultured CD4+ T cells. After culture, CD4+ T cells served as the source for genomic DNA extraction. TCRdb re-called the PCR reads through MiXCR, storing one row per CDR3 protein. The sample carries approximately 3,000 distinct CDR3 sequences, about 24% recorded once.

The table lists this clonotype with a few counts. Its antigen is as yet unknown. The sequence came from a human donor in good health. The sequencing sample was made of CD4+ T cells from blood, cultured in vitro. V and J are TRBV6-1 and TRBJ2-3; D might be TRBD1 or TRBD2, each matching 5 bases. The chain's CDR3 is CASRTGTLRNTDTQYF. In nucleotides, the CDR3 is TGTGCCAGCAGAACGGGGACCCTACGAAACACAGATACGCAGTATTTT.